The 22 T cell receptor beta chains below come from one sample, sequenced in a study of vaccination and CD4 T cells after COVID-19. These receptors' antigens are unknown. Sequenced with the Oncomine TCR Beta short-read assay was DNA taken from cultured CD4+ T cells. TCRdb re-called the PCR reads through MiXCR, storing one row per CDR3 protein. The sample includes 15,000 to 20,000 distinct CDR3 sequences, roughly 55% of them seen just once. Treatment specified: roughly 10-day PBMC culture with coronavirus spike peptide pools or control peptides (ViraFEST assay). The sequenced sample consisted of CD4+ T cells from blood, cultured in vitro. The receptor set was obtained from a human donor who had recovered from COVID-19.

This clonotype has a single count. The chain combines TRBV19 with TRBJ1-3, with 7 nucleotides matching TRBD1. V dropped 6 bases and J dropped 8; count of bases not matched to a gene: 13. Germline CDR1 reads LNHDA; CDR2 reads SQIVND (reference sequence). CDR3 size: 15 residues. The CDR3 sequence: CASSLNRGGRYTIYF. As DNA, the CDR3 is TGTGCCAGTAGCCTTAACAGGGGCGGAAGGTACACCATATATTTT.

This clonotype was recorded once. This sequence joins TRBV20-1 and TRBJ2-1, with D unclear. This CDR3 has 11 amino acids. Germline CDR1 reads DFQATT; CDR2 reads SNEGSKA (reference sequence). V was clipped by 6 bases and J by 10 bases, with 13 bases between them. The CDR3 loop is CSAPGVREQFF. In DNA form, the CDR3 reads TGCAGTGCCCCTGGAGTAAGAGAGCAGTTCTTC.

The CDR3 here is CASSAGLPGNEQFF. The CDR3 coding sequence is TGTGCCAGCTCAGCGGGACTACCGGGAAATGAGCAGTTCTTC. The rearrangement joins TRBV18 to TRBJ2-1; TRBD2 aligns across 7 bases. V gave up 5 bases and J gave up 7 bases; unmatched junction bases: 8. Germline CDR1 KGHSH, CDR2 LQKENI. The CDR3 is made up of 14 amino acids.

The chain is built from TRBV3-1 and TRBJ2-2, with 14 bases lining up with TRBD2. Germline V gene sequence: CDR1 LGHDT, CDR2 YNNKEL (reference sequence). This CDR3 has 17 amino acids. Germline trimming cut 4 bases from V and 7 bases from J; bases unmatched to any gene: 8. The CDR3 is CASSPPGLAGGDGELFF. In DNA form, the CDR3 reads TGTGCCAGCAGCCCCCCCGGACTAGCGGGAGGTGACGGGGAGCTGTTTTTT.

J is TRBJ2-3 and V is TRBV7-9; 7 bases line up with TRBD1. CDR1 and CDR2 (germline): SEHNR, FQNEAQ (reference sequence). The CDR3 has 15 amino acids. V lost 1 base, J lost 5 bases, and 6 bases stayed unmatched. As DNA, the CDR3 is TGTGCCAGCAGCTTAGGGCCGACAGGGAGAGATACGCAGTATTTT. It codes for CASSLGPTGRDTQYF.

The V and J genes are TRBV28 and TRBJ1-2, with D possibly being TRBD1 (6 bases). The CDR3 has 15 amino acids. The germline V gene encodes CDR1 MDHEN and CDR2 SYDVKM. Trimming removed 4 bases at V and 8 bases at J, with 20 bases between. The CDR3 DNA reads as TGTGCCAGCAGTTGGCCTGGGAGGGGGGCAACGGGCTACACCTTC. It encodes CASSWPGRGATGYTF.

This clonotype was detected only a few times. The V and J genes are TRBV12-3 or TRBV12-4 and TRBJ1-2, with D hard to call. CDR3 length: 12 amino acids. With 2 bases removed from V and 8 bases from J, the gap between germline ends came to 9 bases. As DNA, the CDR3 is TGTGCCAGCAGTTTAATGAGGCAGGGCTACACCTTC. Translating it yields CASSLMRQGYTF.

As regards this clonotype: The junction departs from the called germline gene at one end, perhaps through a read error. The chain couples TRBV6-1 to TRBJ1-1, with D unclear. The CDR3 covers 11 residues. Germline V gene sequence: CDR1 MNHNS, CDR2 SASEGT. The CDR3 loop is CASMGQAEASF. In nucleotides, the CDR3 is TGTGCCAGCATGGGTCAGGCTGAAGCTTCCTTT.

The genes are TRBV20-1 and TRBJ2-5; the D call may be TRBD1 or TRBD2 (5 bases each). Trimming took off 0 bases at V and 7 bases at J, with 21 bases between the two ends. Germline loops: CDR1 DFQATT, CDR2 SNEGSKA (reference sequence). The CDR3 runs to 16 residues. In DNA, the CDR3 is TGCAGTGCTAGAGATTTAGGGCAGGGAGATTGGGGGACCCAGTACTTC. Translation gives CSARDLGQGDWGTQYF.

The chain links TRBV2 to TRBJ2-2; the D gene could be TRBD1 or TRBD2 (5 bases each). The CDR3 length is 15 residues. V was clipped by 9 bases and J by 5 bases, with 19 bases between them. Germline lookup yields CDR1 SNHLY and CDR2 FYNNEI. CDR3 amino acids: CASLLGVRRTGELFF. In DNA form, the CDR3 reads TGTGCCAGTCTATTGGGGGTCAGAAGAACCGGGGAGCTGTTTTTT.

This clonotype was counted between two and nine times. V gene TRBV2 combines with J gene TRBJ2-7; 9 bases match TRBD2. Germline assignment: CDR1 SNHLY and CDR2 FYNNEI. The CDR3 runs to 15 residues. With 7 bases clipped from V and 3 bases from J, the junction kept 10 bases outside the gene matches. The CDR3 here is CASTPSGRSYYEQYF. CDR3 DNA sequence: TGTGCCAGCACCCCCAGCGGGAGGTCCTACTACGAGCAGTACTTC.

DNA for the CDR3: TGTGCCAGCAGCCAAGGGCTAGCGGGACCCCGAACCTCCTACGAGCAGTACTTC. Its translation is CASSQGLAGPRTSYEQYF. This chain links TRBV14 with TRBJ2-7, with 9 nucleotides matching TRBD2. Germline V gene lookup returns CDR1 SGHDN and CDR2 FVKESK. There are 18 residues in the CDR3. Trimming at V came to 1 base and at J to 0 bases, leaving 10 bases not matched to a gene.

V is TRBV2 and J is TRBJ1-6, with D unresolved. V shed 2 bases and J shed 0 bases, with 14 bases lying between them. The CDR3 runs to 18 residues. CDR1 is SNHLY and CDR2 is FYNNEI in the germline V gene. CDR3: CASSEYSGASSYNSPLHF. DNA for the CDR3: TGTGCCAGCAGTGAATATTCCGGTGCCAGCTCCTATAATTCACCCCTCCACTTT.

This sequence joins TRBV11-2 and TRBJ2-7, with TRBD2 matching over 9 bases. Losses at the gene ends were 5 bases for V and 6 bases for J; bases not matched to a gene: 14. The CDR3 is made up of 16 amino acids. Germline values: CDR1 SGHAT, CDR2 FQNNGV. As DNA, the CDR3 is TGTGCCAGCAGCCCGTCGCGAGTAGCGGGAGCAAGCGAGCAGTACTTC. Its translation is CASSPSRVAGASEQYF.

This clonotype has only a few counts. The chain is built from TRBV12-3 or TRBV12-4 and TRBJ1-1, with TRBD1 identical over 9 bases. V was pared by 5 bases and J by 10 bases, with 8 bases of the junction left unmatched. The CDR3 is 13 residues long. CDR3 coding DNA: TGTGCCAGCAGTACAGGGGGCGGGCTTGGAGCTTTCTTT. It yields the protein CASSTGGGLGAFF.

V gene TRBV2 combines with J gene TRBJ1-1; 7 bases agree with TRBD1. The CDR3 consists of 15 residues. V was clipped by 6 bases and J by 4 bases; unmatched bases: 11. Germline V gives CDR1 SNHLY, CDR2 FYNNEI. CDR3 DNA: TGTGCCAGCAGCCCCCAGGGGGGCTTGACCACTGAAGCTTTCTTT. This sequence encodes CASSPQGGLTTEAFF.

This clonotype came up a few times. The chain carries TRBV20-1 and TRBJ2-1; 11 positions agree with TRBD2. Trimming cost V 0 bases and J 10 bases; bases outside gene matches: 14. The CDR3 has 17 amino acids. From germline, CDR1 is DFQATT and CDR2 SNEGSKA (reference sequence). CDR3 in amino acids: CSARDLAGTSGVAEQFF. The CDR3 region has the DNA TGCAGTGCTAGAGATCTCGCCGGGACTAGCGGAGTCGCCGAGCAGTTCTTC.

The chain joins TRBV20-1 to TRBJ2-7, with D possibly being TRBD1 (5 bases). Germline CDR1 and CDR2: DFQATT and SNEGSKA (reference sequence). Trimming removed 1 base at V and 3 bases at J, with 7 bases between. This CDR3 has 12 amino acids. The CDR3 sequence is CSARGQFYEQYF. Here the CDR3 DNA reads TGCAGTGCTAGAGGACAGTTCTACGAGCAGTACTTC.

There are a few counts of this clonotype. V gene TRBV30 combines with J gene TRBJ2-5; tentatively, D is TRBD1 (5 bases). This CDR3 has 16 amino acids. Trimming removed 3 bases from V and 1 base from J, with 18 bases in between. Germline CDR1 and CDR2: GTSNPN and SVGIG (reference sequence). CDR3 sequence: CAWSPRWRRVQETQYF. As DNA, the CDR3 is TGTGCCTGGAGCCCTAGGTGGCGCAGGGTCCAAGAGACCCAGTACTTC.

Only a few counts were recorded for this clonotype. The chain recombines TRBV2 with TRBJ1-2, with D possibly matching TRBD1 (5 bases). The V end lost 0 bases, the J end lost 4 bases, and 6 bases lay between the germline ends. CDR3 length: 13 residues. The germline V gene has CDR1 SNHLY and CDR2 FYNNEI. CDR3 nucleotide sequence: TGTGCCAGCAGTGAAGCCGGGGCCTATGGCTACACCTTC. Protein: CASSEAGAYGYTF.

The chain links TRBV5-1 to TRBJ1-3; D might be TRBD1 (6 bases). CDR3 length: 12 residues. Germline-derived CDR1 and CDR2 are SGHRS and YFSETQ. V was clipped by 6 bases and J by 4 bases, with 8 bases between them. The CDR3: CASTGQGNTIYF. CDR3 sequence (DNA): TGCGCCAGCACCGGACAGGGAAACACCATATATTTT. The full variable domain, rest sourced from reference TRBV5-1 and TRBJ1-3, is KAGVTQTPRYLIKTRGQQVTLSCSPISGHRSVSWYQQTPGQGLQFLFEYFSETQRNKGNFPGRFSGRQFSNSRSEMNVSTLELGDSALYLCASTGQGNTIYFGEGSWLTVV.

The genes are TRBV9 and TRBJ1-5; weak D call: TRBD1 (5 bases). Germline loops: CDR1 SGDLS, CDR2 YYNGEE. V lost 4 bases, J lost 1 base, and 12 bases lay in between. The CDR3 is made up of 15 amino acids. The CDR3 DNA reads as TGTGCCAGCAGCCCCGGGACGGCGAGCAATCAGCCCCAGCATTTT. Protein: CASSPGTASNQPQHF.